The source of this TCR beta chain is a study of control samples from healthy donors and cancer patients (dated by TCRdb to the early 2020s). Preparation of the library involved the immunoSEQ multiplex PCR assay. As stored in TCRdb, this immuneACCESS dataset retains in-frame rearrangements with V and J assigned. A fraction of the clones does not appear; measured against another copy, unresolved V genes explain less than half of the discrepancy, and the remainder lacks a known reason. This sample comprises some 120,000 clones, about nine tenths of them detected only once. Less than 9.5% of the sample is taken by the ten largest. As for this clone: Its target antigen remains unknown. One base away there is no much larger clone; base qualities are not given.

The sequence was collected from a man in his forties in good health. Sequenced: blood.

The CDR3 has the sequence CATRRGGGNHGYTF. The nucleotide sequence reads as follows: TGTGCCACCAGGCGAGGGGGCGGTAATCATGGCTACACCTTC. Recombination joined TRBV24-1 with TRBJ1-2, and 7 bases in between align with TRBD1. V has 7 bases trimmed and J has 6 bases trimmed; junction bases matching no gene number 10. The CDR3 starts with the cysteine, ends with the phenylalanine, and has 14 residues. Only the CDR3 region is kept as DNA, spanning 42 bases read in frame from base 1. CDR1 is given as KGHDR and CDR2 as SFDVKD, both from the germline V gene.